Shown below are 21 T cell receptor beta chains from a single sample sequenced in a study of blood T cell repertoires in COVID-19. TCRdb's table, derived via immunoSEQ multiplex PCR, lists solely in-frame clones and lacks some. The sample includes about 100,000 clones, roughly 80% of them seen just once. The sample was peripheral blood. These receptors all stem from a man aged 65-85 years with active or convalescent COVID-19.

This clone was recorded a few times. The chain links TRBV18 to TRBJ1-6; TRBD1 matches at 7 bases. Unmatched junction bases numbered 4, after V lost 1 base and J lost 10 bases. In germline, CDR1 is KGHSH, CDR2 LQKENI. The CDR3 extends over 14 amino acids. CDR3: CASSPRDSWSPLHF. The CDR3 DNA reads TGTGCCAGCTCACCACGGGACAGTTGGTCACCCCTCCACTTT.

This chain uses TRBV28 with TRBJ1-5, with TRBD1 as a possible D gene (6 bases). Between the trimmed V and J ends, which lost 3 bases and 6 bases, there was a span of 15 bases. CDR3 length equals 15 residues. The germline gives CDR1 MDHEN, CDR2 SYDVKM. As DNA, the CDR3 is TGTGCCAGCAGTTTGTTGTCAGGGGCAGGTCAGCCCCAGCATTTT. Residues: CASSLLSGAGQPQHF.

This clone came up a few times. V and J are TRBV6-6 and TRBJ2-2; D is unclear. V lost 7 bases to trimming and J lost 2 bases, with 17 bases between them. Germline V gene data show CDR1 as MNHNY and CDR2 as SVGAGI (reference sequence). This CDR3 has 16 residues. CDR3 in amino acids: CASTLGRQTNTGELFF. The CDR3 bases are TGTGCCAGCACCTTGGGCCGCCAGACAAACACCGGGGAGCTGTTTTTT.

The chain is built from TRBV28 and TRBJ1-6; D gene uncertain. Looked up from germline, CDR1 is MDHEN and CDR2 is SYDVKM. The germline V and J ends were trimmed by 6 bases and 7 bases, with 7 bases remaining between them. There are 12 residues in the CDR3. The CDR3 reads CASREENSPLHF. CDR3 bases: TGTGCCAGCAGGGAGGAGAATTCACCCCTCCACTTT.

The chain uses TRBV28 and TRBJ2-3; a weak D match, TRBD2 (5 bases). This CDR3 comprises 14 residues. Trimming removed 6 bases at V and 2 bases at J, with 12 bases between. CDR1 and CDR2 from the germline V gene are MDHEN and SYDVKM. CDR3 DNA sequence: TGTGCCAGCAGACGTCAGCGGAACACAGATACGCAGTATTTT. Translation gives CASRRQRNTDTQYF.

The CDR3 DNA follows: TGTGCCAGCAGTTCCTACAGGGGTGGTGAAGCTTTCTTT. Translated, it gives CASSSYRGGEAFF. The chain uses TRBV28 and TRBJ1-1, with 7 bases fitting TRBD1. CDR3 size: 13 residues. Germline assignment: CDR1 MDHEN and CDR2 SYDVKM. V lost 4 bases and J lost 7; bases outside the gene matches: 6.

This rearrangement joins TRBV9 to TRBJ2-1; a possible D gene is TRBD2 (6 bases). With 0 bases removed from V and 6 bases from J, the gap between germline ends came to 16 bases. The V gene's germline CDR1 is SGDLS and CDR2 YYNGEE. CDR3 size: 16 residues. The CDR3 is CASSVAGDGRINEQFF. The CDR3 DNA reads as TGTGCCAGCAGCGTAGCGGGGGATGGGCGGATCAATGAGCAGTTCTTC.

This CDR3 reads CASTSDSTTYEQYF. The CDR3 DNA reads TGTGCCAGCACCTCGGACAGTACCACCTACGAGCAGTACTTC. V is TRBV2 and J is TRBJ2-7; D is perhaps TRBD1 (6 bases). Germline-derived CDR1 and CDR2 are SNHLY and FYNNEI. The CDR3 contains 14 residues. Trimming left V 7 bases short and J 2 bases short, with 15 bases between.

This chain links TRBV6-1 with TRBJ1-2; D uncertain. CDR3 length: 13 residues. The germline CDR1 and CDR2 sequences are MNHNS and SASEGT. The ends were cut back, 1 base at V and 4 bases at J, with 7 bases in the middle. CDR3: CASSEDSTYGYTF. The CDR3 DNA follows: TGTGCCAGCAGTGAAGACAGTACCTATGGCTACACCTTC.

The chain employs TRBV6-5 and TRBJ1-2, with D tentatively TRBD1 (6 bases). V was pared by 6 bases and J by 4 bases, with 18 bases between. Germline V gene sequence: CDR1 MNHEY, CDR2 SVGAGI. The CDR3 spans 15 residues. CDR3 residues: CASSAPRQARYGYTF. CDR3 coding DNA: TGTGCCAGCAGCGCCCCTAGACAGGCGCGCTATGGCTACACCTTC.

Notes on this clone: The sample carries other DNA sequences with the same CDR3. The chain uses TRBV5-1 and TRBJ1-3; TRBD1 matches at 10 bases. The CDR3 is 15 residues long. The V and J ends lost 4 bases and 2 bases, in that order; junction bases with no gene match: 3. The germline gives CDR1 SGHRS, CDR2 YFSETQ. CDR3 DNA sequence: TGCGCCAGCAGCGCTGGGACAGGGGCTGGAAACACCATATATTTT. It is translated as CASSAGTGAGNTIYF.

The chain is built from TRBV24-1 and TRBJ2-2; 10 bases fit TRBD1. There are 18 residues in the CDR3. Losses at the gene ends were 7 bases for V and 6 bases for J; bases not matched to a gene: 16. The germline gives CDR1 KGHDR, CDR2 SFDVKD. The CDR3 protein is CATSPNLGQGGPSGELFF. DNA for the CDR3: TGTGCCACCAGCCCAAATTTAGGACAGGGGGGACCGTCCGGGGAGCTGTTTTTT.

The V and J genes are TRBV19 and TRBJ1-6; D gene unclear. The germline gives CDR1 LNHDA, CDR2 SQIVND (reference sequence). V lost 5 bases and J lost 0, with 17 bases in between. The CDR3 spans 18 residues. CDR3: CASSPRAGPSSYNSPLHF. The CDR3 DNA reads TGTGCCAGTAGTCCCCGCGCAGGCCCGAGCTCCTATAATTCACCCCTCCACTTT.

This clone appeared a few times. V usage is TRBV5-5 and J usage is TRBJ1-5; no clear D gene. This CDR3 is built from 14 residues. The germline V gene encodes CDR1 SGHKS and CDR2 YYEKEE (reference sequence). V gave up 0 bases and J gave up 2 bases, with 6 bases separating them. The CDR3 bases are TGTGCCAGCAGCTTGGGGGCAGGCAATCAGCCCCAGCATTTT. It translates to CASSLGAGNQPQHF.

J is TRBJ2-3 and V is TRBV15; TRBD2 matches 7 bases. Germline-derived CDR1 and CDR2 are LNHNV and YYDKDF (reference sequence). This CDR3 is 17 amino acids long. V was pared by 1 base and J by 3 bases, with 10 bases of the junction left unmatched. CDR3 loop: CATSRASAGAGTDTQYF. The CDR3 DNA is TGTGCCACCAGCAGAGCCTCGGCGGGAGCGGGGACAGATACGCAGTATTTT.

The chain employs TRBV27 and TRBJ2-1, with 10 positions matching TRBD2. Germline V gene data show CDR1 as MNHEY and CDR2 as SMNVEV (reference sequence). J gave up 4 bases and V 2 bases, and 5 bases lay outside the gene matches. CDR3 length: 16 amino acids. CDR3 sequence (DNA): TGTGCCAGCAGTTTAGCGGCTAGCGGGGGATACAATGAGCAGTTCTTC. Its protein is CASSLAASGGYNEQFF.

The CDR3 DNA reads as TGTGCCAGCAGCTTCCGACAGCTCACAGATACGCAGTATTTT. Translation: CASSFRQLTDTQYF. The V and J genes are TRBV7-6 and TRBJ2-3, with D maybe TRBD1 (5 bases). With 3 bases removed from V and 2 bases from J, the gap between germline ends came to 9 bases. CDR3 size: 14 residues. Germline V gene sequence: CDR1 SGHVS, CDR2 FNYEAQ. The full variable domain, with the rest looked up from reference TRBV7-6 and TRBJ2-3, is GAGVSQSPRYKVTKRGQDVALRCDPISGHVSLYWYRQALGQGPEFLTYFNYEAQQDKSGLPNDRFSAERPEGSISTLTIQRTEQRDSAMYRCASSFRQLTDTQYFGPGTRLTVL.

This clone was observed a few times. The identical CDR3 is also encoded by other nucleotide sequences in the sample. V gene TRBV9 combines with J gene TRBJ2-2, with D maybe TRBD1 (5 bases). This CDR3 comprises 14 residues. Deletions cut 1 base from V and 1 base from J, with 5 bases between. Germline lookup yields CDR1 SGDLS and CDR2 YYNGEE. In DNA, the CDR3 is TGTGCCAGCAGCGTAACAGGGAACACCGGGGAGCTGTTTTTT. Protein: CASSVTGNTGELFF.

This clone showed up just once. The chain carries TRBV19 and TRBJ1-1; TRBD1 might be the D (5 bases). Germline loops: CDR1 LNHDA, CDR2 SQIVND (reference sequence). The CDR3 loop spans 15 amino acids. V was trimmed by 3 bases and J by 0 bases, leaving 11 bases between them. The CDR3 region is CASSIRAILNTEAFF. The DNA of the CDR3 is TGTGCCAGTAGTATCAGGGCAATCTTGAACACTGAAGCTTTCTTT.

The V call is TRBV5-1, the J call TRBJ1-6; 9 positions agree with TRBD1. The CDR3 is 17 amino acids. Germline V gives CDR1 SGHRS, CDR2 YFSETQ. The J segment lost 8 bases and the V segment lost 1 base, leaving 10 bases of the junction unmatched. The CDR3 nucleotides read TGCGCCAGCAGCTTGTTGGGACAGGGAGAGTCTTATTCACCCCTCCACTTT. This codes for CASSLLGQGESYSPLHF.

This clone was seen a handful of times. The gene calls are TRBV3-1 (or the pseudogene TRBV3-2) and TRBJ1-2, with no clear D. The CDR3 consists of 15 residues. Trimming took 3 bases from V and 8 from J, leaving 19 bases between them. Looked up from germline, CDR1 is LGHDT and CDR2 is YNNKEL (reference sequence). The CDR3 sequence is CASSHTSGISRGYTF. The CDR3 coding sequence is TGTGCCAGCAGCCATACAAGCGGAATATCTAGGGGCTACACCTTC.